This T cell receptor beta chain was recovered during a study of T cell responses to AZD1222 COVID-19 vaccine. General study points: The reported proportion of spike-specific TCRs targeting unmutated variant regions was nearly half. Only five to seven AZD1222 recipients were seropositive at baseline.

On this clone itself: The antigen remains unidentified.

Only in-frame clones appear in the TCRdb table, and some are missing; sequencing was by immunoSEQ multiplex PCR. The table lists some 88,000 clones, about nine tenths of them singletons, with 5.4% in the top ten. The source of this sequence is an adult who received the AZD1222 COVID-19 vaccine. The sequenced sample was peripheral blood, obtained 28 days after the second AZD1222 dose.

The CDR3 coding sequence is TGTGCCAGCAGCTTTGGGGGCTCCTATAATTCACCCCTCCACTTT. Its protein is CASSFGGSYNSPLHF. The J gene is TRBJ1-6, the V gene TRBV7-8; weak D call: TRBD1 (5 bases). The germline gives CDR1 SGHVS, CDR2 FQNEAQ. The ends were cut back, 3 bases at V and 0 bases at J, with 6 bases in the middle. The length of the CDR3 is 15 residues. Variable domain in full (rest from reference TRBV7-8 and TRBJ1-6): GAGVSQSPRYKVAKRGQDVALRCDPISGHVSLFWYQQALGQGPEFLTYFQNEAQLDKSGLPSDRFFAERPEGSVSTLKIQRTQQEDSAVYLCASSFGGSYNSPLHFGNGTRLTVT.